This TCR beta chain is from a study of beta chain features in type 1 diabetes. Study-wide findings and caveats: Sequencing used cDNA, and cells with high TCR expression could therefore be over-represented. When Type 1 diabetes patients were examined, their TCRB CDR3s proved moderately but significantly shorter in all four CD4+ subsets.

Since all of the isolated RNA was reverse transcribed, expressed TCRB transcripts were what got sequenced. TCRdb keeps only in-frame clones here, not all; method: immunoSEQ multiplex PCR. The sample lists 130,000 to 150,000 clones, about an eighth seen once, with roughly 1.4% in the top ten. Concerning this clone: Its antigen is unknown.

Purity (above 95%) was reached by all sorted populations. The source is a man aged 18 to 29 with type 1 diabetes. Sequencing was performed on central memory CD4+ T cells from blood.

The CDR3 nucleotides are TGTGCCAGCAGCTTAATGGCAGCGGGGGCCACAGATACGCAGTATTTT. It translates to CASSLMAAGATDTQYF. The chain joins TRBV7-3 to TRBJ2-3; TRBD2 matches at 8 bases. The J segment lost 2 bases and the V segment lost 1 base, leaving 5 bases of the junction unmatched. Germline-derived CDR1 and CDR2 are SGHTA and FQGTGA. The CDR3 is made up of 16 amino acids.